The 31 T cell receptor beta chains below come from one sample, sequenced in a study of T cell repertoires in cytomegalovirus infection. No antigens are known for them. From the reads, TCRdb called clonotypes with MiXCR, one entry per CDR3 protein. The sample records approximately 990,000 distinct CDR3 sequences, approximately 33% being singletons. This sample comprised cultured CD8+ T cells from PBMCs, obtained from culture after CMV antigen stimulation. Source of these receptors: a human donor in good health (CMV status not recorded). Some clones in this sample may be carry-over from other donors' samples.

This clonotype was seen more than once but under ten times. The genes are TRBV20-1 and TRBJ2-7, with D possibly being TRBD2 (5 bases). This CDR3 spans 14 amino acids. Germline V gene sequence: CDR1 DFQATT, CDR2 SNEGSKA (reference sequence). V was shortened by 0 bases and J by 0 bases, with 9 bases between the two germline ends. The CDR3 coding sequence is TGCAGTGCTAGAGATGAGGGCGCCTCCTACGAGCAGTACTTC. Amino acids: CSARDEGASYEQYF.

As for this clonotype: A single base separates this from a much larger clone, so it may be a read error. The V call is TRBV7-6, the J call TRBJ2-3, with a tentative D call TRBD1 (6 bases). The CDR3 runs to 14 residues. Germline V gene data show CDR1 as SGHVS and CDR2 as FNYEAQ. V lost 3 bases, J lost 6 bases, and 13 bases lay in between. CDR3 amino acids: CASSLTRGSDTQYF. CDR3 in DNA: TGTGCCAGCAGCTTGACAAGGGGGTCGGATACGCAGTATTTT.

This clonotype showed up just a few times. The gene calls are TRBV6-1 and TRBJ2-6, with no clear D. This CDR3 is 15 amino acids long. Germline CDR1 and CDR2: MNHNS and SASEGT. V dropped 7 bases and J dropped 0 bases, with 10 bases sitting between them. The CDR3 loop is CASTEDGSGANVLTF. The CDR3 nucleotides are TGTGCCAGCACTGAGGACGGCTCTGGGGCCAACGTCCTGACTTTC.

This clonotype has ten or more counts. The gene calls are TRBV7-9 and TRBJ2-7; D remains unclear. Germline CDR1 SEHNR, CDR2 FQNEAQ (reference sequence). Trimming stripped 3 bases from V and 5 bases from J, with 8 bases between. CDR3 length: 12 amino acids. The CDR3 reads CASSFWFHEQYV. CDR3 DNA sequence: TGTGCCAGCAGCTTCTGGTTCCACGAGCAGTACGTC.

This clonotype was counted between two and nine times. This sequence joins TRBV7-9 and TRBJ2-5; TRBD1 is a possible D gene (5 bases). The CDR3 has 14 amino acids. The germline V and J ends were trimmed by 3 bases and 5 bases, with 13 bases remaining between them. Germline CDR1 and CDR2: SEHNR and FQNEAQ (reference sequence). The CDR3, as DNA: TGTGCCAGCAGCTTCCGGGCCTCAGGGGAGACCCAGTACTTC. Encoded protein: CASSFRASGETQYF.

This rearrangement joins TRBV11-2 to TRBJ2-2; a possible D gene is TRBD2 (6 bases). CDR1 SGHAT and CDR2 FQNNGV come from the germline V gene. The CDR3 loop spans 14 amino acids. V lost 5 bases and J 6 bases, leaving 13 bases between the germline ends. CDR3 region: CASSPWTNPGELFF. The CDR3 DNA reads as TGTGCCAGCAGCCCGTGGACTAACCCCGGGGAGCTGTTTTTT.

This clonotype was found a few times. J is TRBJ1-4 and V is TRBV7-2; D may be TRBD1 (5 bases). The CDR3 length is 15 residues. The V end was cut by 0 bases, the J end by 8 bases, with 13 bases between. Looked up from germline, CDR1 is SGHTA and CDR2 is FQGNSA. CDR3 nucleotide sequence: TGTGCCAGCAGCTTAGCGCTTTGGGACCTAGAAAAACTGTTTTTT. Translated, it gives CASSLALWDLEKLFF.

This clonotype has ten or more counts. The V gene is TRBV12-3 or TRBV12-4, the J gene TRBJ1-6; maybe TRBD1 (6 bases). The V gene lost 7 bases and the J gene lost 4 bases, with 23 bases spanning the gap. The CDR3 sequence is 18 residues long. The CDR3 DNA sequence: TGTGCCAGCATCGTAGGGGTCATGACAGGTGGATATAATTCACCCCTCCACTTT. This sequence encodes CASIVGVMTGGYNSPLHF.

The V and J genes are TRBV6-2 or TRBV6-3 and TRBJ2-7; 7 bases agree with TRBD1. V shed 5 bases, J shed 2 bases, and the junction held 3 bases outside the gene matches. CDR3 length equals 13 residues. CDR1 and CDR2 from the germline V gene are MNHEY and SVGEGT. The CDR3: CASSEDRTYEQYV. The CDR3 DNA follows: TGTGCCAGCAGTGAGGACAGGACCTACGAGCAGTACGTC.

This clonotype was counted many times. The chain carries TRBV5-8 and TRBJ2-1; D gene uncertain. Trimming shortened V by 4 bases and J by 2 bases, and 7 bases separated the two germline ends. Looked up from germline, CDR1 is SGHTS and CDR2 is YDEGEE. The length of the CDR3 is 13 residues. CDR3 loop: CASSPSAYNEQFF. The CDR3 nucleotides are TGTGCCAGCAGCCCCTCAGCCTACAATGAGCAGTTCTTC.

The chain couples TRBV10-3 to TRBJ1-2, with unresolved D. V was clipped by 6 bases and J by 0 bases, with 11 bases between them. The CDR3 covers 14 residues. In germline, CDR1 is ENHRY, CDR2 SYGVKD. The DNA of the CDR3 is TGTGCCATCAGGAGGACTGACGCTAACTATGGCTACACCTTC. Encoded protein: CAIRRTDANYGYTF.

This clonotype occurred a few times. CDR3 sequence reads: CASSGELAGSTGELFF. For the CDR3, the DNA is TGCGCCAGCAGCGGCGAACTAGCGGGTTCCACCGGGGAGCTGTTTTTT. This rearrangement joins TRBV5-1 to TRBJ2-2, with TRBD2 matching 9 bases. Germline values: CDR1 SGHRS, CDR2 YFSETQ. The CDR3 is 16 amino acids. Trimming at V came to 4 bases and at J to 4 bases, leaving 8 bases not matched to a gene.

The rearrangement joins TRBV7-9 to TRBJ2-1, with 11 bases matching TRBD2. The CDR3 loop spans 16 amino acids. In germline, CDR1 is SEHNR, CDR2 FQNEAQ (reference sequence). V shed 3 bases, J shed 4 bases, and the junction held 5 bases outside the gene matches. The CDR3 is CASSFVTSGGYNEQFF. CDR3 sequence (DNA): TGTGCCAGCAGCTTCGTCACTAGCGGGGGATACAATGAGCAGTTCTTC. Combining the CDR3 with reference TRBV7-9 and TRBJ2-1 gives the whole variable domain DTGVSQNPRHKITKRGQNVTFRCDPISEHNRLYWYRQTLGQGPEFLTYFQNEAQLEKSRLLSDRFSAERPKGSFSTLEIQRTEQGDSAMYLCASSFVTSGGYNEQFFGPGTRLTVL.

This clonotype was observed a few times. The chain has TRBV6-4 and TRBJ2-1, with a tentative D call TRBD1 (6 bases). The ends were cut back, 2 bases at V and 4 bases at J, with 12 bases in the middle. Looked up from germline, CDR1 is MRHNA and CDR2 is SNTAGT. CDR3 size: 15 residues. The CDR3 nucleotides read TGTGCCAGCAGTGACGGTGGGCAGGGGTACAATGAGCAGTTCTTC. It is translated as CASSDGGQGYNEQFF.

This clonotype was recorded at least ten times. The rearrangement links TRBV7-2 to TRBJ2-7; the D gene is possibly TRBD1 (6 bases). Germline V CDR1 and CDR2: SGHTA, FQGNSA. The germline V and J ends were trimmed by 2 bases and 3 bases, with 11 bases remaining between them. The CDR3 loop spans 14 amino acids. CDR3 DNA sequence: TGTGCCAGCAGCTTACCGGGACACCGCTACGAGCAGTACGTC. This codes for CASSLPGHRYEQYV.

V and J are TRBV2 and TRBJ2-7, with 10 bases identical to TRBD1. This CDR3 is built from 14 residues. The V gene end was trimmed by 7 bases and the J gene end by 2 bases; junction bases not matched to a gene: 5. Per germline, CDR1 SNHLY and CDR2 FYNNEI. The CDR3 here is CASMGTGATYEQYV. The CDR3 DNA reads TGTGCCAGCATGGGGACAGGGGCCACCTACGAGCAGTACGTC.

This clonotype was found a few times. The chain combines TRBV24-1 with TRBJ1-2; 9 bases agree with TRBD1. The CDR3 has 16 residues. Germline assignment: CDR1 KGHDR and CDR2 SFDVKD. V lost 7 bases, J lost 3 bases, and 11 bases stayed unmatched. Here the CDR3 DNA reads TGTGCCACCAGCGTGGGGACAGGGATGGACGACTATGGCTACACCTTC. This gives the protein CATSVGTGMDDYGYTF.

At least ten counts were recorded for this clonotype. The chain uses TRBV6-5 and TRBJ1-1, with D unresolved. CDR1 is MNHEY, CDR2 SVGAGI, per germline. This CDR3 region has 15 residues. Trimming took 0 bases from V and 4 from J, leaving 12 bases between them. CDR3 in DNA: TGTGCCAGCAGTTACTCGACTGGACTGTTCACTGAAGCTTTCTTT. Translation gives CASSYSTGLFTEAFF.

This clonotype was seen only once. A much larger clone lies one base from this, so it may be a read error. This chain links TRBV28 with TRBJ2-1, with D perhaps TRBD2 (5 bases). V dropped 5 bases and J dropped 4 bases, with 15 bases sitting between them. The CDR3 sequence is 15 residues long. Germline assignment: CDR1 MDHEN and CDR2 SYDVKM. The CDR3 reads CASSERLSMYNEQFF. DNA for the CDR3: TGTGCCAGCAGTGAGCGGCTTTCGATGTACAATGAGCAGTTCTTC.

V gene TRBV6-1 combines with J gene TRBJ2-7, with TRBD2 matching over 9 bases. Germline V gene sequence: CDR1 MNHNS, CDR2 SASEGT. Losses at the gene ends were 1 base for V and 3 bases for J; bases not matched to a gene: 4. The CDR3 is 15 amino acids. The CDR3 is CASSEGLAVLYEQYF. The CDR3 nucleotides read TGTGCCAGCAGTGAAGGACTAGCGGTACTCTACGAGCAGTACTTC.

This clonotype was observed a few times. CDR3 protein: CATSDPPAETYYNEQFF. In nucleotides, the CDR3 is TGTGCCACCAGTGATCCACCGGCAGAGACCTACTACAATGAGCAGTTCTTC. This chain connects TRBV24-1 to TRBJ2-1; D unclear. Trimming stripped 3 bases from V and 3 bases from J, with 17 bases between. The CDR3 loop spans 17 amino acids. Germline V gene data show CDR1 as KGHDR and CDR2 as SFDVKD.

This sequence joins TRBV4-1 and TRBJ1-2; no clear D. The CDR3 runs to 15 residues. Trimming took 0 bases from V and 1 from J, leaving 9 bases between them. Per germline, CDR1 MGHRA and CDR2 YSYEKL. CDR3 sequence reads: CASSQDQTVNYGYTF. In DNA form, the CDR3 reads TGCGCCAGCAGCCAAGATCAGACTGTTAACTATGGCTACACCTTC.

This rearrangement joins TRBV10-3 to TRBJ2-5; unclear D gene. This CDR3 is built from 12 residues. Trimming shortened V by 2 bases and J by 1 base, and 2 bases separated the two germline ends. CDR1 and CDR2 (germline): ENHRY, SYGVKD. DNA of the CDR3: TGTGCCATCAGTGAGCCCCAAGAGACCCAGTACTTC. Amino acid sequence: CAISEPQETQYF.

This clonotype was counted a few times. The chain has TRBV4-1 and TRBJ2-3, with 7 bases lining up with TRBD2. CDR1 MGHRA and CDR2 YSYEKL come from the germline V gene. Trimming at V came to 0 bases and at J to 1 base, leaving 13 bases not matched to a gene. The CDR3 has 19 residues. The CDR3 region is CASSQDPYSLAVGTDTQYF. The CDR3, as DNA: TGCGCCAGCAGCCAAGATCCGTATAGTCTAGCGGTAGGCACAGATACGCAGTATTTT.

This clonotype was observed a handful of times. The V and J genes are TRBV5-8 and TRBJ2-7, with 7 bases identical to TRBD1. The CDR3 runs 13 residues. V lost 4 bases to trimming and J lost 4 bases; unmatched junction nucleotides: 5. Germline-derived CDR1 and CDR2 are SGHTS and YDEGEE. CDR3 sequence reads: CASSGGQTYEQYV. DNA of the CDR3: TGTGCCAGCAGCGGGGGACAGACTTACGAGCAGTACGTC.

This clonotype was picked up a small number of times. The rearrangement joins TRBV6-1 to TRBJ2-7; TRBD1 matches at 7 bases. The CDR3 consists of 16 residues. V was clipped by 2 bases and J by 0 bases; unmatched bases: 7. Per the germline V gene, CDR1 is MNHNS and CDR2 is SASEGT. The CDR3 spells CASSELGTELSYEQYV. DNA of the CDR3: TGTGCCAGCAGTGAACTCGGGACAGAACTCTCCTACGAGCAGTACGTC.

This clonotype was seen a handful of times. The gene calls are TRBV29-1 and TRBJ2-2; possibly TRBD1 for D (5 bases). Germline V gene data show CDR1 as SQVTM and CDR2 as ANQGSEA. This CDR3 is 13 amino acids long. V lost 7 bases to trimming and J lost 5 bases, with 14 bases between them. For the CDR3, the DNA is TGCAGCGCCTTTCCGACAGTTACCGGGGAGCTGTTTTTT. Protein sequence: CSAFPTVTGELFF.

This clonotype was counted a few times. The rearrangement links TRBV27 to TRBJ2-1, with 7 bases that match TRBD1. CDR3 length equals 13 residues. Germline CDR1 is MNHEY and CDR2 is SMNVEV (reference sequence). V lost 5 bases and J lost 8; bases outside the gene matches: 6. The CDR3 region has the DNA TGTGCCAGCAGTGTCACAGGGGTCCATGAGCAGTTCTTC. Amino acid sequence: CASSVTGVHEQFF.

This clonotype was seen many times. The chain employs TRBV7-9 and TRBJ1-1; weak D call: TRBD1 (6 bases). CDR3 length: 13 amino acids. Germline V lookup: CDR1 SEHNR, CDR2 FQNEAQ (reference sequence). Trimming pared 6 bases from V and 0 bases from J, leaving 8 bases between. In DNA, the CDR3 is TGTGCCAGCAGGGCAGGGGTGAACACTGAAGCTTTCTTT. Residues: CASRAGVNTEAFF.

The CDR3 region is CASSEWLAGENQETQYF. CDR3 in DNA: TGTGCCAGCAGTGAATGGTTAGCGGGGGAGAATCAAGAGACCCAGTACTTC. This rearrangement joins TRBV2 to TRBJ2-5; 9 bases are a match to TRBD2. Trimming at V came to 2 bases and at J to 2 bases, leaving 9 bases not matched to a gene. CDR1 SNHLY and CDR2 FYNNEI come from the germline V gene. The CDR3 length is 17 residues.

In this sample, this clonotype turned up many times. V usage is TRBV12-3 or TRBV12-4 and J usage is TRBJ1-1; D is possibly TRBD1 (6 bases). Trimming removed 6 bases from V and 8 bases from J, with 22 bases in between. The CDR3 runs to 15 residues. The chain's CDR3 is CASSFLRQVPGEAFF. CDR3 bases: TGTGCCAGCAGCTTCCTCCGACAGGTCCCAGGGGAAGCTTTCTTT.